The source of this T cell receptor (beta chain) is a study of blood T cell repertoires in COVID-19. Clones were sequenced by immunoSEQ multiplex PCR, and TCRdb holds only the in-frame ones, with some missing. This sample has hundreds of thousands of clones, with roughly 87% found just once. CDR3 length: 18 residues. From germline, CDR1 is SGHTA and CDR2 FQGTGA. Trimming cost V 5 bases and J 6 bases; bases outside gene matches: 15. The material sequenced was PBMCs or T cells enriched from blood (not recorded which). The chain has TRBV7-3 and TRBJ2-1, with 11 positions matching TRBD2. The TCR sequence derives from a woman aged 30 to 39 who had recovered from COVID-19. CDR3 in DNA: TGTGCCAGCAGCCCTAAAGGGACTAGCGGAGTTCTTAGCAATGAGCAGTTCTTC. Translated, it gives CASSPKGTSGVLSNEQFF.